The clone carrying this TCR beta chain has at least ten counts. With iRepertoire HTBI primers and Arm-PCR of CDR3 regions, TCR beta libraries were built. TCRdb re-derived calls from the multiplex PCR reads in MiXCR, one entry per CDR3 protein. The data show around 400,000 distinct CDR3 sequences, roughly 24% seen once. The CDR3 is made up of 19 amino acids. V lost 4 bases to trimming and J lost 0 bases, with 22 bases between them. This sample was taken from a study of regulatory T cells in long-lasting Graves disease. Time point specified: persistent/refractory GD, antithyroid drugs over 5 years with positive TRAb. The TCR library used RNA extracted from PBMCs.

Sequencing used peripheral blood mononuclear cells (PBMCs), obtained when the disease was refractory, from a patient treated with antithyroid drugs. The chain links TRBV12-3 or TRBV12-4 to TRBJ2-4; D gene ambiguous. The sequence was collected from a woman in her thirties or forties with Graves disease. The CDR3 coding sequence is TGTGCCAGCAGTTCCCGGGCCCGAGGTCTCCTTCTAGCCAAAAACATTCAGTACTTC. This translates into CASSSRARGLLLAKNIQYF.